This TCR beta chain was profiled in a study of glioma-infiltrating T cells. The iRepertoire nested amplicon-rescue multiplex PCR amplified TCR alpha and beta CDR3s from RNA. TCRdb passed the multiplex PCR reads through MiXCR, listing each CDR3 protein once. This sample has 400,000 or so distinct CDR3 sequences, with 41% found just once. Germline CDR1 and CDR2: SGHVS and FNYEAQ. Trimming removed 5 bases from V and 4 bases from J, with 17 bases in between. The CDR3 runs 15 residues. What was sequenced was glioma tissue, nonneoplastic brain tissue, or PBMCs (not recorded which). The receptor was derived from a human donor with low-grade glioma or glioblastoma, undergoing nonglioma brain surgery, or in good health (not recorded which). This chain joins TRBV7-6 and TRBJ2-5; D remains ambiguous. This CDR3 is CASSPFQGPSETQYF. The CDR3 nucleotides are TGTGCCAGCAGCCCCTTCCAAGGACCATCAGAGACCCAGTACTTC.